This T cell receptor (beta chain) was recorded in a study of T cell changes during pregnancy in multiple sclerosis (dated by TCRdb to between 2019 and 2020). With regard to the full study: The study looked at changes in the T cell repertoire across pregnancy in women with multiple sclerosis.

The CDR3 goes from the cysteine to the phenylalanine over 13 residues. Only the CDR3 DNA is retained, 39 bases long and in frame from the first base. CDR1 and CDR2, looked up from the germline V gene, are SQVTM and ANQGSEA. The library was made by the immunoSEQ multiplex PCR assay. TCRdb provides this immuneACCESS table in a form limited to in-frame rearrangements. Some clones are lacking; in checked studies, under half of them reflect an unresolved V gene, and why the rest are absent is not known. This sample gives around 57,000 clones in total; 75% to 95% of them show up just once. 1% to 1.5% of the sample rests with the top ten. As concerns this clone: The antigen this receptor binds is unknown. One end of the junction does not line up with germline, which may come from a read error.

The rearranged segments are TRBV29-1 and TRBJ2-7; the D assignment is uncertain and may be TRBD1 or TRBD2, with 5 bases supporting each. The receptor comes from a female donor in good health, enrolled as a control in a pregnancy study. The specimen comprised peripheral blood, sampled after pregnancy. The CDR3: CSAEQAIGSEQYF. The DNA sequence follows: TGCAGCGCTGAACAGGCCATTGGGAGCGAGCAGTACTTC.